This T cell receptor beta chain is drawn from a study of T cell responses to AZD1222 COVID-19 vaccine. Study observations and caveats: Without day 14 samples, only post-peak T cell repertoires were studied. Vaccine-associated CD4 TCRs spanned spike, dominant at 160-218 and 743-854. Receipt of two AZD1222 doses was followed by a rise in Spike-specific TCR breadth and depth. At baseline, just a handful of AZD1222 recipients tested seropositive.

The table came from immunoSEQ multiplex PCR; TCRdb's copy has only in-frame clones and leaves some out. The sample lists about 160,000 clones, approximately 94% occurring once. A few counts support this clone. Its antigen is unidentified. The CDR3 has 18 residues. CDR1 and CDR2 from the germline V gene are SGHAT and FQNNGV. V shed 1 base, J shed 3 bases, and the junction held 14 bases outside the gene matches. The specimen comprised peripheral blood, sampled 28 days after the second AZD1222 dose. The rearrangement links TRBV11-2 to TRBJ1-2; TRBD1 matches at 7 bases. The source is an adult who received the AZD1222 COVID-19 vaccine. The CDR3, as DNA: TGTGCCAGCAGCTTAGGGAGGGGGCTCAAATTGGAGTACTATGGCTACACCTTC. Its translation is CASSLGRGLKLEYYGYTF.